The 24 T cell receptor beta chains below all came from one sample that was sequenced in a study of T cell changes during pregnancy in multiple sclerosis (dated by TCRdb to between 2019 and 2020). Preparation of the library involved the immunoSEQ multiplex PCR assay. TCRdb holds this immuneACCESS table with in-frame rearrangements only. Some clones are missing; in checked studies, unresolved V genes explain under half, and the rest has no known cause. Within this sample are under 50,000 clones, with over 85% of them counted one time only. Around 3.9% of the sample goes to the ten largest clones. The specimen was CD8+ T cells from peripheral blood mononuclear cells, collected after pregnancy. The receptor source for this set is a female donor with multiple sclerosis, enrolled in a pregnancy study.

The J gene is TRBJ2-7, the V gene TRBV5-5, with D unresolved. Trimming removed 2 bases from V and 6 bases from J, with 12 bases in between. The CDR3 is 13 residues long. CDR1 is SGHKS and CDR2 is YYEKEE in the germline V gene (reference sequence). CDR3 sequence reads: CASSFPTAGEQYF. CDR3 in DNA: TGTGCCAGCAGCTTCCCCACGGCAGGCGAGCAGTACTTC. The whole variable domain, filled in from reference TRBV5-5 and TRBJ2-7, reads DAGVTQSPTHLIKTRGQQVTLRCSPISGHKSVSWYQQVLGQGPQFIFQYYEKEERGRGNFPDRFSARQFPNYSSELNVNALLLGDSALYLCASSFPTAGEQYFGPGTRLTVT.

This clone was found once. The rearrangement links TRBV9 to TRBJ1-2; 12 nucleotides match TRBD1. Germline-derived CDR1 and CDR2 are SGDLS and YYNGEE. Trimming took 4 bases from V and 4 from J; bases not matched to a gene: 8. The CDR3 totals 16 residues. CDR3 amino acids: CASSTGTGGISYGYTF. CDR3 nucleotides: TGTGCCAGCAGCACAGGGACAGGGGGCATCAGCTATGGCTACACCTTC.

The chain couples TRBV7-3 to TRBJ2-1, with TRBD2 matching over 10 bases. Germline lookup yields CDR1 SGHTA and CDR2 FQGTGA. With V trimmed by 6 bases and J by 9 bases, 5 bases remained unmatched. The CDR3 runs to 13 residues. The CDR3 sequence: CASSLAGDVEQFF. The CDR3 DNA sequence: TGTGCCAGCAGTCTAGCGGGGGATGTTGAGCAGTTCTTC.

The chain carries TRBV1 and TRBJ2-1; the table assigns TRBD2, which was not confirmed against the DNA. TRBV1 is flagged as a pseudogene. The CDR3 consists of 19 residues. The CDR3 region is CTSSQDYRILERGRTEQFF. CDR3 nucleotide sequence: TGCACCAGCAGCCAAGATTATAGGATTCTAGAGCGGGGGCGTACTGAGCAGTTCTTC.

V gene TRBV25-1 combines with J gene TRBJ2-1; 9 nucleotides line up with TRBD2. This CDR3 comprises 17 residues. J lost 9 bases, V lost 2 bases, and 14 bases had no gene match. Germline V CDR1 and CDR2: MGHDK, SYGVNS. The CDR3, as DNA: TGTGCCAGCAGTGAACCCCCCTACGGCGGGAGGGTAGGTGAGCAGTTCTTC. This gives the protein CASSEPPYGGRVGEQFF.

This clone was counted only a few times. V and J are TRBV7-6 and TRBJ2-7, with a possible D match to TRBD1 (6 bases). Between the trimmed V and J ends, which lost 4 bases and 4 bases, there was a span of 23 bases. The CDR3 has 17 amino acids. Germline values: CDR1 SGHVS, CDR2 FNYEAQ. This chain's CDR3 is CASSSNGDTSNSYEQYF. CDR3 coding DNA: TGTGCCAGCAGCTCAAACGGGGACACCTCAAACAGTTACGAGCAGTACTTC.

This clone was observed once. This rearrangement joins TRBV10-3 to TRBJ2-2; 7 bases are shared with TRBD1. Germline V gene lookup returns CDR1 ENHRY and CDR2 SYGVKD. The V segment lost 8 bases and the J segment 3 bases; nucleotides outside the gene matches: 3. This CDR3 has 13 amino acids. In nucleotides, the CDR3 is TGTGCCATCCGGGACAGAGACACCGGGGAGCTGTTTTTT. As protein: CAIRDRDTGELFF.

V usage is TRBV10-2 and J usage is TRBJ2-1, with a weak D call TRBD2 (6 bases). This CDR3 spans 15 amino acids. Trimming took 6 bases from V and 3 from J, leaving 15 bases between them. CDR1 and CDR2 from the germline V gene are WSHSY and SAAADI. CDR3 nucleotide sequence: TGCGCCAGCAGCAATACTAGCAGCTTCTACAATGAGCAGTTCTTC. Its translation is CASSNTSSFYNEQFF.

The chain has TRBV11-2 and TRBJ2-3, with D possibly matching TRBD2 (6 bases). Trimming shortened V by 7 bases and J by 5 bases, and 19 bases separated the two germline ends. The V gene's germline CDR1 is SGHAT and CDR2 FQNNGV. CDR3 length equals 15 residues. The CDR3 region is CASTLFGSGVDTQYF. CDR3 sequence (DNA): TGTGCCAGCACCCTTTTCGGGAGCGGAGTAGATACGCAGTATTTT. The full variable domain, with the rest looked up from reference TRBV11-2 and TRBJ2-3, is EAGVAQSPRYKIIEKRQSVAFWCNPISGHATLYWYQQILGQGPKLLIQFQNNGVVDDSQLPKDRFSAERLKGVDSTLKIQPAKLEDSAVYLCASTLFGSGVDTQYFGPGTRLTVL.

V is TRBV13 and J is TRBJ2-1, with 8 bases that match TRBD2. V was pared by 5 bases and J by 9 bases, with 15 bases of the junction left unmatched. Germline assignment: CDR1 PRHDT and CDR2 FYEKMQ (reference sequence). The length of the CDR3 is 16 residues. For the CDR3, the DNA is TGTGCCAGCAGCCCCCTGGGGCTGCGGGGGGATTCTGAGCAGTTCTTC. Translating it yields CASSPLGLRGDSEQFF.

This chain links TRBV27 with TRBJ1-2; 7 bases match TRBD1. The CDR3 runs to 13 residues. Trimming cost V 5 bases and J 4 bases; bases outside gene matches: 4. CDR1 and CDR2 from the germline V gene are MNHEY and SMNVEV (reference sequence). The CDR3 sequence is CASSMGQLYGYTF. CDR3 coding DNA: TGTGCCAGCAGTATGGGACAGCTCTATGGCTACACCTTC.

The rearrangement links TRBV7-9 to TRBJ2-7; tentatively, D is TRBD2 (6 bases). Germline V gene data show CDR1 as SEHNR and CDR2 as FQNEAQ (reference sequence). The CDR3 runs to 18 residues. The V end was cut by 2 bases, the J end by 1 base, with 21 bases between. The DNA for the CDR3 is TGTGCCAGCAGCTTAAACCCTCTAGGGTGGGAGGCATCCTACGAGCAGTACTTC. Its protein product is CASSLNPLGWEASYEQYF.

This chain connects TRBV19 to TRBJ2-1, with D maybe TRBD1 (5 bases). V was clipped by 3 bases and J by 15 bases, with 12 bases between them. The CDR3 runs 11 residues. Germline V lookup: CDR1 LNHDA, CDR2 SQIVND (reference sequence). CDR3 in DNA: TGTGCCAGTAGTATGGGTCAGGGTTGGTTCTTC. It yields the protein CASSMGQGWFF.

This chain uses TRBV7-9 with TRBJ2-1, with D possibly matching TRBD1 (6 bases). There are 13 residues in the CDR3. Looked up from germline, CDR1 is SEHNR and CDR2 is FQNEAQ (reference sequence). Trimming removed 5 bases from V and 4 bases from J, with 9 bases in between. CDR3 region: CASSQQGYNEQFF. CDR3 nucleotide sequence: TGTGCCAGCAGCCAACAGGGATACAATGAGCAGTTCTTC.

The chain carries TRBV19 and TRBJ2-3, with TRBD2 identical over 10 bases. J was trimmed by 2 bases and V by 0 bases; bases with no gene match: 14. Looked up from germline, CDR1 is LNHDA and CDR2 is SQIVND (reference sequence). This CDR3 region has 20 residues. The CDR3 DNA reads as TGTGCCAGTAGTATAGAGGTCCGGCTAGCGGGAGTAGAGGACACAGATACGCAGTATTTT. It encodes CASSIEVRLAGVEDTDTQYF.

V gene TRBV9 combines with J gene TRBJ2-2; the D is unclear. Per the germline V gene, CDR1 is SGDLS and CDR2 is YYNGEE. Trimming stripped 0 bases from V and 4 bases from J, with 7 bases between. The CDR3 spans 14 residues. The CDR3: CASSVGGRTGELFF. The CDR3 DNA sequence: TGTGCCAGCAGCGTAGGAGGTCGCACCGGGGAGCTGTTTTTT.

The chain joins TRBV6-4 to TRBJ1-6; TRBD1 agrees at 7 bases. V dropped 7 bases and J dropped 7; count of bases not matched to a gene: 10. CDR3 size: 15 residues. The germline V gene encodes CDR1 MRHNA and CDR2 SNTAGT. The CDR3 DNA sequence: TGTGCCAGCAAGAACTCCCGGGACAGAAATTCACCCCTCCACTTT. The encoded protein is CASKNSRDRNSPLHF.

The chain uses TRBV21-1 and TRBJ2-3; TRBD1 reflects the table's D call only, with no check against the DNA. TRBV21-1 is an annotated pseudogene. The CDR3 is made up of 16 amino acids. CDR3 coding DNA: TGTGCCAGCAGCAGCTACCGGAAACAGGTGGAAGATACGCAGTATTTT. Translated: CASSSYRKQVEDTQYF.

V gene TRBV9 combines with J gene TRBJ2-1; perhaps TRBD2 as D (5 bases). The CDR3 covers 12 residues. CDR1 is SGDLS, CDR2 YYNGEE, per germline. Trimming stripped 0 bases from V and 9 bases from J, with 7 bases between. The CDR3, as DNA: TGTGCCAGCAGCGTAGTGGGAGTTGAGCAGTTCTTC. Its translation: CASSVVGVEQFF.

This chain uses TRBV19 with TRBJ1-2; no definite D call. Trimming removed 8 bases at V and 4 bases at J, with 14 bases between. Germline V gene lookup returns CDR1 LNHDA and CDR2 SQIVND (reference sequence). The CDR3 totals 13 residues. This CDR3 is CASASRGFYGYTF. CDR3 coding DNA: TGTGCCAGTGCCTCGCGGGGATTCTATGGCTACACCTTC.

V is TRBV9 and J is TRBJ1-2; no reliable D call. CDR3 length equals 10 residues. From germline, CDR1 is SGDLS and CDR2 YYNGEE. V lost 3 bases and J 10 bases, leaving 7 bases between the germline ends. The CDR3 loop reads CASSGPFYTF. CDR3 DNA: TGTGCCAGCAGCGGGCCCTTCTACACCTTC.

This clone was found once. Here the CDR3 DNA reads TGTGCCAGCAGCCTAGGGGGAGCTCCAGGTGATGAGCAGTTCTTC. This encodes CASSLGGAPGDEQFF. V gene TRBV9 combines with J gene TRBJ2-1; the D gene is possibly TRBD1 (6 bases). Trimming took 4 bases from V and 8 from J, leaving 19 bases between them. Germline loops: CDR1 SGDLS, CDR2 YYNGEE. The CDR3 sequence is 15 residues long.

This clone was seen once. The chain joins TRBV9 to TRBJ2-3; 10 bases are a match to TRBD1. The germline gives CDR1 SGDLS, CDR2 YYNGEE. The V and J ends lost 0 bases and 4 bases, in that order; junction bases with no gene match: 2. The CDR3 has 15 amino acids. CDR3 residues: CASSVGGQGPDTQYF. As DNA, the CDR3 is TGTGCCAGCAGCGTAGGGGGACAGGGGCCAGATACGCAGTATTTT.

The rearrangement links TRBV7-6 to TRBJ1-2; the D gene is possibly TRBD1 (6 bases). Germline CDR1 and CDR2: SGHVS and FNYEAQ. The CDR3 runs to 14 residues. V lost 5 bases to trimming and J lost 8 bases, with 18 bases between them. CDR3 in DNA: TGTGCCAGCAGCCAGACGGGGGGCGCGGAAGGCTACACCTTC. This codes for CASSQTGGAEGYTF.